The rows below give T cell receptor beta chains drawn from one sample of a study of glioma-infiltrating T cells after dendritic cell vaccination. Generated by immunoSEQ multiplex PCR, the TCRdb table keeps only in-frame clones and is missing some. The table shows about 82,000 clones, with around 83% occurring only once. Sample: blood, taken after dendritic cell vaccination. These TCRs come from a human donor with glioblastoma. Both conserved end residues are part of each CDR3. Each record gives: clone size, J gene, V gene, D gene, CDR3 protein, CDR3 DNA. A D gene is named only where the DNA matches it firmly. A row's size may be missing; if present it is once, few, many or a size class.

>NA|TRBJ1-2|TRBV9|NA
CASSVTGNYGYTF
TGTGCCAGCAGCGTTACGGGGAACTATGGCTACACCTTC
>NA|TRBJ1-5|TRBV6-1|TRBD1
CASSSTGAEQPQHF
TGTGCCAGCAGTTCGACAGGGGCCGAGCAGCCCCAGCATTTT
>NA|TRBJ2-7|TRBV5-6|NA
CASSLASFADRHYEQYF
TGTGCCAGCAGCTTGGCCTCTTTCGCCGACAGACACTACGAGCAGTATTTC
>NA|TRBJ2-5|TRBV5-6|NA
CASSLGPQVEGETQYF
TGTGCCAGCAGCTTGGGCCCCCAGGTGGAGGGAGAGACCCAGTACTTC
>NA|TRBJ2-7|TRBV7-2|TRBD1
CASSLGGQEMGEQYF
TGTGCCAGCAGCTTAGGGGGACAGGAGATGGGCGAGCAGTACTTC
>NA|TRBJ2-7|TRBV5-1|TRBD2
CASSLDWGGEQYF
TGCGCCAGCAGCTTGGATTGGGGGGGCGAGCAGTACTTC
>NA|TRBJ1-5|TRBV6-6|NA
CASSYSKAGLNQPQHF
TGTGCCAGCAGTTACTCGAAAGCAGGGCTCAATCAGCCCCAGCATTTT
>few|TRBJ2-2|TRBV5-1|NA
CASSPWGAGELFF
TGCGCCAGCAGCCCCTGGGGGGCCGGGGAGCTGTTTTTT
>once|TRBJ1-5|TRBV15|TRBD1
CATSRDNRGLGQPQHF
TGTGCCACCAGCAGAGATAATAGGGGGCTGGGTCAGCCCCAGCATTTT
>once|TRBJ1-5|TRBV7-8|TRBD1
CASSSWMDRDGQPQHF
TGTGCCAGCAGCTCTTGGATGGACAGGGACGGGCAGCCCCAGCATTTT
>NA|TRBJ2-2|TRBV19|NA
CASSAGPTGELFF
TGTGCCAGTAGTGCAGGGCCCACCGGGGAGCTGTTTTTT
>few|TRBJ2-7|TRBV2|TRBD1
CASETGTGAYEQYF
TGTGCCAGTGAGACCGGGACAGGGGCCTACGAGCAGTACTTC
>few|TRBJ1-1|TRBV10-2|NA
CASNTPRGLPEAFF
TGCGCCAGCAATACCCCCAGGGGCCTTCCTGAAGCTTTCTTT
>NA|TRBJ1-1|TRBV5-6|TRBD1
CASRSGTGGPMNTEAFF
TGTGCCAGCAGGTCCGGGACAGGGGGCCCCATGAACACTGAAGCTTTCTTT
>once|TRBJ2-2|TRBV29-1|TRBD2
CSVAGTSGNTGELFF
TGCAGCGTTGCCGGGACTAGCGGGAACACCGGGGAGCTGTTTTTT
>NA|TRBJ1-5|TRBV29-1|TRBD1
CSVAGQGGQPQHF
TGCAGCGTGGCGGGACAGGGTGGTCAGCCCCAGCATTTT
>once|TRBJ1-2|TRBV19|NA
CASSPTGERNYGYTF
TGTGCCAGTAGCCCAACAGGCGAAAGAAACTATGGCTACACCTTC
>NA|TRBJ1-2|TRBV7-2|TRBD1
CASSLPPGQGPGYTF
TGTGCCAGCAGCTTACCTCCCGGACAGGGCCCTGGCTACACCTTC
>NA|TRBJ1-3|TRBV7-2|NA
CASSSLGASGNTIYF
TGTGCCAGCAGCTCGCTAGGGGCATCTGGAAACACCATATATTTT
>NA|TRBJ1-5|TRBV19|NA
CASSIVTGSPLQHF
TGTGCCAGTAGTATAGTTACAGGGTCTCCCCTCCAGCATTTT
>NA|TRBJ1-2|TRBV11-2|TRBD1
CASSPQGANYGYTF
TGTGCCAGCAGCCCTCAGGGGGCGAACTATGGCTACACCTTC
>NA|TRBJ1-2|TRBV27|NA
CAVWGAYGYTF
TGTGCCGTGTGGGGAGCCTATGGCTACACCTTC
>NA|TRBJ2-7|TRBV10-3|TRBD1
CAIATQTGTHEQYF
TGTGCCATAGCCACTCAGACAGGGACCCACGAGCAGTACTTC
>NA|TRBJ2-3|TRBV13|TRBD1
CASSSQGRDTQYF
TGTGCCAGCAGCTCACAGGGGCGGGATACGCAGTATTTT
>many|TRBJ1-5|TRBV2|TRBD1
CASSEVTGGDQPQHF
TGTGCCAGCAGTGAAGTAACAGGGGGGGATCAGCCCCAGCATTTT
>NA|TRBJ2-1|TRBV7-9|NA
CASSLEAPYNEQFF
TGTGCCAGCAGCTTAGAAGCCCCCTACAATGAGCAGTTCTTC
>NA|TRBJ1-2|TRBV19|NA
CASSPTQYRNYGYTF
TGTGCCAGTAGTCCAACACAGTACCGAAACTATGGCTACACCTTC